A selection of T cell receptor beta chains follows, all from one sample in a study of T cell changes during pregnancy in multiple sclerosis. Method: immunoSEQ multiplex PCR; TCRdb's copy keeps in-frame clones and lacks some. The data hold about 33,000 clones, with 85% to 95% observed a single time. The sample was PBMCs (not recorded whether the cells were cultured). The receptor source for this set is a female donor with multiple sclerosis, enrolled in a pregnancy study. The CDR3 runs from the conserved cysteine through the conserved F or W.

v_call: TRBV9; j_call: TRBJ2-3; cdr3_aa: CASSADRSYTDTQYF
v_call: TRBV19; j_call: TRBJ1-1; cdr3_aa: CASSVTGMGTEAFF
v_call: TRBV28; j_call: TRBJ1-1; cdr3_aa: CASSLLRQKNTEAFF
v_call: TRBV27; j_call: TRBJ1-1; cdr3_aa: CASSLSLRGMNTEAFF
v_call: TRBV6-4; j_call: TRBJ2-3; cdr3_aa: CASNGWADTQYF
v_call: TRBV19; j_call: TRBJ2-7; cdr3_aa: CASSIVGSNEQYF
v_call: TRBV11-3; j_call: TRBJ2-7; cdr3_aa: CASSLETGSTYEQYF
v_call: TRBV27; j_call: TRBJ2-7; cdr3_aa: CASSFLGPYEQYF
v_call: TRBV28; j_call: TRBJ2-5; cdr3_aa: CASTRRGAGKETQYF
v_call: TRBV29-1; j_call: TRBJ2-1; cdr3_aa: CSVERGLAGVMAYNEQFF
v_call: TRBV18; j_call: TRBJ2-1; cdr3_aa: CASSRDRGTYNEQFF
v_call: TRBV10-3; j_call: TRBJ1-1; cdr3_aa: CAISLSTGENTEAFF
v_call: TRBV5-1; j_call: TRBJ2-1; cdr3_aa: CASSNGARFNEQFF
v_call: TRBV6-6; j_call: TRBJ2-5; cdr3_aa: CATQETGGKQETQYF
v_call: TRBV18; j_call: TRBJ1-1; cdr3_aa: CASSAGTDSTEAFF
v_call: TRBV4-1; j_call: TRBJ1-4; cdr3_aa: CASSHPGGNEKLFF
v_call: TRBV7-9; j_call: TRBJ2-5; cdr3_aa: CASSPQETQYF
v_call: TRBV6-1; j_call: TRBJ1-2; cdr3_aa: CASSPRPGQGYGYTF
v_call: TRBV27; j_call: TRBJ1-1; cdr3_aa: CASSPLGGQSTEAFF
v_call: TRBV5-1; j_call: TRBJ2-1; cdr3_aa: CASSLRTSGRAGGEQFF
v_call: TRBV5-1; j_call: TRBJ1-4; cdr3_aa: CASSWTGESEKLFF
v_call: TRBV5-4; j_call: TRBJ2-3; cdr3_aa: CASSSTGDYTQYF
v_call: TRBV5-4; j_call: TRBJ2-7; cdr3_aa: CASSLTGGGEQYF
v_call: TRBV18; j_call: TRBJ2-5; cdr3_aa: CASSAMGPGRREETQYF
v_call: TRBV28; j_call: TRBJ2-1; cdr3_aa: CASRDGTSPYNEQFF
v_call: TRBV28; j_call: TRBJ1-3; cdr3_aa: CASSLPRGHGNTIYF
v_call: TRBV5-6; j_call: TRBJ2-2; cdr3_aa: CASSPGTGLTGELFF
v_call: TRBV5-8; j_call: TRBJ1-2; cdr3_aa: CASSLNRDGYTF
v_call: TRBV7-9; j_call: TRBJ1-1; cdr3_aa: CASSDRAGTEAFF
v_call: TRBV9; j_call: TRBJ1-4; cdr3_aa: CASSVAGGTTNEKLFF
v_call: TRBV10-3; j_call: TRBJ2-7; cdr3_aa: CAISESERDWEQYF
v_call: TRBV5-4; j_call: TRBJ2-2; cdr3_aa: CASSSYSGENTGELFF
v_call: TRBV10-3; j_call: TRBJ2-7; cdr3_aa: CAISGYRGAYEQYF
v_call: TRBV6-1; j_call: TRBJ1-2; cdr3_aa: CASSDLQGAGGYTF
v_call: TRBV9; j_call: TRBJ2-3; cdr3_aa: CASSARLGTDTQYF
v_call: TRBV9; j_call: TRBJ2-7; cdr3_aa: CASSVALGNSYEQYF
v_call: TRBV6-5; j_call: TRBJ2-7; cdr3_aa: CASSFRDRGGEQYF
v_call: TRBV6-5; j_call: TRBJ2-1; cdr3_aa: CASSYYVGTSYNEQFF
v_call: TRBV27; j_call: TRBJ2-7; cdr3_aa: CASSPSSGESTYEQYF
v_call: TRBV19; j_call: TRBJ2-7; cdr3_aa: CASSPQFMSGRTNEQYF
v_call: TRBV28; j_call: TRBJ1-1; cdr3_aa: CASSLVSPFAGDTEAFF
v_call: TRBV5-5; j_call: TRBJ2-3; cdr3_aa: CASTRDRFLTDTQYF
v_call: TRBV6-5; j_call: TRBJ2-7; cdr3_aa: CASSPSGPSSYEQYF
v_call: TRBV4-1; j_call: TRBJ2-7; cdr3_aa: CASSQEWTAVYEQYF
v_call: TRBV27; j_call: TRBJ2-7; cdr3_aa: CASTMTSGSYEQYF
v_call: TRBV10-3; j_call: TRBJ2-1; cdr3_aa: CAINRGQDNEQFF
v_call: TRBV7-2; j_call: TRBJ2-1; cdr3_aa: CASSGGPNFSNEQFF
v_call: TRBV6-6; j_call: TRBJ1-4; cdr3_aa: CASTVTRLENEKLFF
v_call: TRBV30; j_call: TRBJ2-5; cdr3_aa: CAWSPMGETQYF
v_call: TRBV5-1; j_call: TRBJ2-2; cdr3_aa: CASSLMAGGASGELFF
v_call: TRBV5-1; j_call: TRBJ2-1; cdr3_aa: CASSRGTEPRAELSSEQFF
v_call: TRBV4-3; j_call: TRBJ2-7; cdr3_aa: CASSQDGTGFSYEQYF
v_call: TRBV25-1; j_call: TRBJ1-4; cdr3_aa: CASSERRGEKLFF